These 3 T cell receptor beta chains were sequenced from one sample in a study of CD8+CD57+ T cells in acquired aplastic anemia. The TCR beta profiling, which covered VDJ combination and CDR3 sequence, was carried out using genomic DNA as the template. MiXCR, applied by TCRdb to the reads, yields one record per CDR3 protein. The sample holds about 160,000 distinct CDR3 sequences, around 48% seen once. Those patients picked for sequencing had displayed CD8+CD57+ cell expansion on flow cytometry. Material: sorted CD4+, CD8+, or CD8+CD57+ T cells (not recorded which) from PBMCs. These receptors originate from a human donor with aplastic anemia.

This clonotype was counted once. The chain links TRBV24-1 to TRBJ1-1; TRBD1 aligns across 8 bases. Germline loops: CDR1 KGHDR, CDR2 SFDVKD. J gave up 4 bases and V 2 bases, and 2 bases lay outside the gene matches. This CDR3 has 14 amino acids. This CDR3 reads CATSDSGGITEAFF. CDR3 in DNA: TGTGCCACCAGTGATTCAGGGGGCATCACTGAAGCTTTCTTT.

This chain uses TRBV2 with TRBJ2-3; 7 nucleotides line up with TRBD2. With 4 bases clipped from V and 3 bases from J, the junction kept 4 bases outside the gene matches. The germline gives CDR1 SNHLY, CDR2 FYNNEI. The CDR3 is 14 residues long. The CDR3 region has the DNA TGTGCCAGCAGTGGGCTAGCGGTGACAGATACGCAGTATTTT. It encodes CASSGLAVTDTQYF.

In its sample, this clonotype was seen once. The J gene is TRBJ2-3, the V gene TRBV4-2; D call uncertain. The V gene lost 4 bases and the J gene lost 5 bases, with 16 bases spanning the gap. Germline V gene data show CDR1 as LGHNA and CDR2 as YNFKEQ. This CDR3 comprises 15 residues. This chain's CDR3 is CASSLTPGMIDTQYF. CDR3 coding DNA: TGTGCCAGCAGCCTCACGCCTGGGATGATAGATACGCAGTATTTT.